The 25 T cell receptor beta chains below all came from one sample that was sequenced in a study of cytomegalovirus exposure and HLA in healthy donors. Vbeta (60) and Jbeta (13) primers were used in the PCR. Generated by immunoSEQ multiplex PCR, the TCRdb table keeps only in-frame clones and is missing some. This table has around 150,000 clones, about 80% appearing once. Sequences were obtained from PBMCs. All receptors come from a man aged 30 to 45 in good health and CMV-seronegative.

This clone has only one observation. The CDR3 sequence: CASSIVGLEQYF. The CDR3 DNA sequence: TGTGCCAGTAGTATCGTGGGGCTCGAGCAGTACTTC. The rearrangement links TRBV19 to TRBJ2-7, with TRBD1 as a possible D gene (5 bases). V lost 3 bases and J lost 6, with 9 bases in between. The length of the CDR3 is 12 residues. Germline lookup yields CDR1 LNHDA and CDR2 SQIVND (reference sequence).

This clone was seen only a few times. The rearrangement joins TRBV4-1 to TRBJ2-7; 7 bases line up with TRBD2. In germline, CDR1 is MGHRA, CDR2 YSYEKL. This CDR3 spans 13 amino acids. J lost 3 bases, V lost 5 bases, and 4 bases had no gene match. This CDR3 is CASSNPGGYEQYF. DNA for the CDR3: TGCGCCAGCAGCAATCCGGGAGGCTACGAGCAGTACTTC.

V usage is TRBV5-1 and J usage is TRBJ2-2, with TRBD1 identical over 8 bases. Germline V gives CDR1 SGHRS, CDR2 YFSETQ. The V segment lost 4 bases and the J segment 5 bases; nucleotides outside the gene matches: 7. There are 15 residues in the CDR3. In DNA, the CDR3 is TGCGCCAGCAGCATAGGACAGGGAGAAACCGGGGAGCTGTTTTTT. Protein product: CASSIGQGETGELFF.

This clone has only one observation. The chain carries TRBV5-1 and TRBJ1-1, with TRBD1 matching over 10 bases. This CDR3 has 13 amino acids. After removal of 4 bases from V and 10 bases from J, the junction contained 7 bases not matched to a gene. Germline V CDR1 and CDR2: SGHRS, YFSETQ. The CDR3 DNA follows: TGCGCCAGCAGCACGGGGACAGGGGTAATAGCTTTCTTT. Translation gives CASSTGTGVIAFF.

The rearrangement links TRBV6-1 to TRBJ2-1; 7 bases fit TRBD2. The CDR3 has 17 residues. The germline gives CDR1 MNHNS, CDR2 SASEGT. The V and J ends lost 4 bases and 8 bases, in that order; junction bases with no gene match: 17. The CDR3 protein is CASSVPLGLGGNHEQFF. In DNA, the CDR3 is TGTGCCAGCAGTGTCCCCCTAGGACTAGGTGGAAACCATGAGCAGTTCTTC.

This clone has just a few counts. The rearrangement joins TRBV6-1 to TRBJ1-2, with TRBD1 matching over 10 bases. V dropped 4 bases and J dropped 5; count of bases not matched to a gene: 4. The CDR3 is 14 residues long. Germline V lookup: CDR1 MNHNS, CDR2 SASEGT. CDR3 in DNA: TGTGCCAGCAGTGGGCAGGGACAGGGGTATGGCTACACCTTC. Translating it yields CASSGQGQGYGYTF.

The chain uses TRBV7-2 and TRBJ2-7; TRBD1 matches 10 bases. The CDR3 spans 14 residues. V gave up 5 bases and J gave up 5 bases; unmatched junction bases: 6. The germline V gene encodes CDR1 SGHTA and CDR2 FQGNSA. The CDR3 loop is CASSPGTGDHEQYF. DNA of the CDR3: TGTGCCAGCAGCCCAGGGACAGGGGACCACGAGCAGTACTTC.

The sample holds one count of this clone. The J gene is TRBJ1-1, the V gene TRBV5-1, with a weak D call TRBD1 (5 bases). Germline CDR1 is SGHRS and CDR2 is YFSETQ. This CDR3 is 13 amino acids long. The V end was cut by 5 bases, the J end by 3 bases, with 11 bases between. In DNA form, the CDR3 reads TGCGCCAGCAGTTATTGGGGGGACACTGAAGCTTTCTTT. This translates into CASSYWGDTEAFF.

The chain couples TRBV6-5 to TRBJ2-1; 10 bases are shared with TRBD1. The CDR3 spans 16 residues. Germline V gives CDR1 MNHEY, CDR2 SVGAGI. V shed 2 bases and J 4 bases; nucleotides not matched to a gene: 5. The CDR3 bases are TGTGCCAGCAGTTACGGGGACAGGGGCGGGTACAATGAGCAGTTCTTC. Amino acids: CASSYGDRGGYNEQFF.

The rearrangement links TRBV5-1 to TRBJ1-4; D is uncertain. Trimming stripped 0 bases from V and 4 bases from J, with 10 bases between. From germline, CDR1 is SGHRS and CDR2 YFSETQ. The CDR3 extends over 15 amino acids. DNA for the CDR3: TGCGCCAGCAGCTTGGGCACACCTTATAATGAAAAACTGTTTTTT. This sequence encodes CASSLGTPYNEKLFF. The whole variable domain, remainder taken from reference TRBV5-1 and TRBJ1-4, is KAGVTQTPRYLIKTRGQQVTLSCSPISGHRSVSWYQQTPGQGLQFLFEYFSETQRNKGNFPGRFSGRQFSNSRSEMNVSTLELGDSALYLCASSLGTPYNEKLFFGSGTQLSVL.

The gene calls are TRBV2 and TRBJ1-3; D is perhaps TRBD1 (6 bases). V was clipped by 8 bases and J by 4 bases, with 15 bases between them. The CDR3 loop spans 14 amino acids. Per germline, CDR1 SNHLY and CDR2 FYNNEI. Here the CDR3 reads CASFGGAYGNTIYF. The CDR3 DNA reads TGTGCCAGCTTTGGGGGGGCTTACGGAAACACCATATATTTT.

This sequence joins TRBV7-8 and TRBJ2-2, with 10 nucleotides matching TRBD1. The CDR3 loop spans 15 amino acids. J was trimmed by 6 bases and V by 3 bases; bases with no gene match: 4. Germline lookup yields CDR1 SGHVS and CDR2 FQNEAQ. The CDR3 region has the DNA TGTGCCAGCAGCTTTCGGACAGGGGGACCCGGGGAGCTGTTTTTT. Its translation: CASSFRTGGPGELFF. The full variable domain, with the rest looked up from reference TRBV7-8 and TRBJ2-2, is GAGVSQSPRYKVAKRGQDVALRCDPISGHVSLFWYQQALGQGPEFLTYFQNEAQLDKSGLPSDRFFAERPEGSVSTLKIQRTQQEDSAVYLCASSFRTGGPGELFFGEGSRLTVL.

This sequence joins TRBV6-1 and TRBJ2-1; 10 nucleotides line up with TRBD2. The CDR3 contains 15 residues. The germline CDR1 and CDR2 sequences are MNHNS and SASEGT. J gave up 4 bases and V 5 bases, and 5 bases lay outside the gene matches. CDR3 sequence (DNA): TGTGCCAGCAGTAAGCCTAGCGGGGGTTACAATGAGCAGTTCTTC. This sequence encodes CASSKPSGGYNEQFF.

Only one count was recorded for this clone. V usage is TRBV19 and J usage is TRBJ2-3, with unresolved D. CDR3 length: 14 amino acids. The germline V gene encodes CDR1 LNHDA and CDR2 SQIVND (reference sequence). Trimming pared 3 bases from V and 2 bases from J, leaving 9 bases between. The CDR3 protein is CASSIEEPTDTQYF. As DNA, the CDR3 is TGTGCCAGTAGTATTGAAGAGCCCACAGATACGCAGTATTTT.

The chain combines TRBV2 with TRBJ1-1, with D uncertain. The germline gives CDR1 SNHLY, CDR2 FYNNEI. Trimming cost V 4 bases and J 0 bases, with 6 bases left between them. CDR3 length: 13 residues. CDR3 in amino acids: CASSGEMNTEAFF. Here the CDR3 DNA reads TGTGCCAGCAGTGGAGAGATGAACACTGAAGCTTTCTTT.

This sequence joins TRBV4-1 and TRBJ1-1, with 10 bases that match TRBD1. V was pared by 1 base and J by 4 bases, with 6 bases of the junction left unmatched. The CDR3 runs 16 residues. CDR1 and CDR2 (germline): MGHRA, YSYEKL. The CDR3 sequence: CASSQALRQGATEAFF. The DNA of the CDR3 is TGCGCCAGCAGCCAAGCCCTACGACAGGGGGCCACTGAAGCTTTCTTT.

Only a few counts were recorded for this clone. The rearrangement links TRBV19 to TRBJ2-5; 10 nucleotides match TRBD2. Germline V lookup: CDR1 LNHDA, CDR2 SQIVND (reference sequence). Trimming took 1 base from V and 1 from J; bases not matched to a gene: 3. The CDR3 length is 16 residues. As DNA, the CDR3 is TGTGCCAGTAGTATAGGGCTAGCGGGGGCCCAAGAGACCCAGTACTTC. This sequence encodes CASSIGLAGAQETQYF.

V is TRBV7-3 and J is TRBJ2-3; TRBD2 matches at 16 bases. The CDR3 is 18 residues long. Looked up from germline, CDR1 is SGHTA and CDR2 is FQGTGA. V gave up 2 bases and J gave up 2 bases; unmatched junction bases: 4. The DNA of the CDR3 is TGTGCCAGCAGCTTAGTCGGGACTAGCGGGAGGGACACAGATACGCAGTATTTT. This codes for CASSLVGTSGRDTDTQYF.

The V and J genes are TRBV25-1 and TRBJ1-3, with D unresolved. The CDR3 spans 13 residues. V lost 8 bases to trimming and J lost 4 bases, with 12 bases between them. CDR1 and CDR2 from the germline V gene are MGHDK and SYGVNS. CDR3 in DNA: TGTGCCAGCGCTCCTACGGGGGGAAACACCATATATTTT. It encodes CASAPTGGNTIYF. The full variable domain, its missing parts supplied by reference TRBV25-1 and TRBJ1-3, is EADIYQTPRYLVIGTGKKITLECSQTMGHDKMYWYQQDPGMELHLIHYSYGVNSTEKGDLSSESTVSRIRTEHFPLTLESARPSHTSQYLCASAPTGGNTIYFGEGSWLTVV.

This clone was found a few times. The V call is TRBV4-1, the J call TRBJ2-7; 16 nucleotides agree with TRBD2. The CDR3 contains 16 residues. The V gene end was trimmed by 6 bases and the J gene end by 4 bases; junction bases not matched to a gene: 6. Germline lookup yields CDR1 MGHRA and CDR2 YSYEKL. The CDR3 loop is CASRGLAGGRLYEQYF. As DNA, the CDR3 is TGCGCCAGCAGGGGACTAGCGGGAGGGCGACTGTACGAGCAGTACTTC.

This sequence joins TRBV7-6 and TRBJ1-3, with 7 bases matching TRBD1. Germline CDR1 and CDR2: SGHVS and FNYEAQ. The V gene end was trimmed by 1 base and the J gene end by 3 bases; junction bases not matched to a gene: 3. This CDR3 is built from 15 residues. The CDR3 is CASSLEGGGGNTIYF. CDR3 coding DNA: TGTGCCAGCAGCTTAGAAGGGGGCGGTGGAAACACCATATATTTT.

V and J are TRBV2 and TRBJ1-2, with 7 bases identical to TRBD1. The CDR3 loop spans 12 amino acids. Germline CDR1 is SNHLY and CDR2 is FYNNEI. The J segment lost 4 bases and the V segment lost 6 bases, leaving 2 bases of the junction unmatched. CDR3 in amino acids: CASRNRGYGYTF. The CDR3 region has the DNA TGTGCCAGCAGAAACAGGGGCTATGGCTACACCTTC.

This chain connects TRBV9 to TRBJ2-2; 10 nucleotides match TRBD2. The junction had 16 bases not matched to a gene; V was cut back by 0 bases and J by 5 bases. The CDR3 totals 20 residues. Per the germline V gene, CDR1 is SGDLS and CDR2 is YYNGEE. DNA for the CDR3: TGTGCCAGCAGCGTAGGCCCTGGAGCGGGAGGGCGGATTGGAACCGGGGAGCTGTTTTTT. Its protein is CASSVGPGAGGRIGTGELFF.

The V gene is TRBV7-9, the J gene TRBJ1-1, with D unclear. The CDR3 is 12 amino acids. Germline CDR1 reads SEHNR; CDR2 reads FQNEAQ (reference sequence). Trimming cost V 3 bases and J 8 bases, with 10 bases left between them. In nucleotides, the CDR3 is TGTGCCAGCAGCTTTATGGGCTCAGAAGCTTTCTTT. Translated: CASSFMGSEAFF.

This chain joins TRBV5-6 and TRBJ2-7, with a possible D match to TRBD1 (6 bases). The CDR3 contains 15 residues. Germline CDR1 reads SGHDT; CDR2 reads YYEEEE. Trimming pared 0 bases from V and 7 bases from J, leaving 17 bases between. The CDR3 loop is CASSLANRASGEQYF. The CDR3 DNA reads TGTGCCAGCAGCTTGGCGAACAGGGCCTCGGGGGAGCAGTACTTC.